This T cell receptor beta chain was recorded in a study of T cell repertoires in cytomegalovirus infection. Whole-study context: Epitope selection comprised recently identified HLA-C-restricted CMV epitopes and well-studied HLA-B-restricted CMV epitopes. TCR beta signatures that were public indicated CMV infection and matching HLA type. Findings of the study overall: Based on cumulative public TCR beta family frequency, carriers of CMV plus the relevant HLA were identified. HLA-C-restricted CMV-specific TCR beta clonotypes prevailed in the ex vivo response.

This clonotype was seen more than once but under ten times. As yet, its antigen is unknown. Germline V gene data show CDR1 as SGHTA and CDR2 as FQGNSA. J lost 0 bases, V lost 4 bases, and 7 bases had no gene match. This CDR3 has 16 amino acids. One entry per CDR3 protein results from TCRdb running MiXCR on the reads. The sample yields roughly 700,000 distinct CDR3 sequences, 30% to 40% seen once. The chain joins TRBV7-2 to TRBJ2-3; 7 bases fit TRBD2. The sequence derives from a human donor in good health (CMV status not recorded). Some clones in this sample may be carry-over from other donors' samples. This specimen consisted of cultured PBMCs, obtained from culture after CMV antigen stimulation. The CDR3 DNA reads as TGTGCCAGCAGCTGGCTAGCGGCAACTAGCACAGATACGCAGTATTTT. This codes for CASSWLAATSTDTQYF.